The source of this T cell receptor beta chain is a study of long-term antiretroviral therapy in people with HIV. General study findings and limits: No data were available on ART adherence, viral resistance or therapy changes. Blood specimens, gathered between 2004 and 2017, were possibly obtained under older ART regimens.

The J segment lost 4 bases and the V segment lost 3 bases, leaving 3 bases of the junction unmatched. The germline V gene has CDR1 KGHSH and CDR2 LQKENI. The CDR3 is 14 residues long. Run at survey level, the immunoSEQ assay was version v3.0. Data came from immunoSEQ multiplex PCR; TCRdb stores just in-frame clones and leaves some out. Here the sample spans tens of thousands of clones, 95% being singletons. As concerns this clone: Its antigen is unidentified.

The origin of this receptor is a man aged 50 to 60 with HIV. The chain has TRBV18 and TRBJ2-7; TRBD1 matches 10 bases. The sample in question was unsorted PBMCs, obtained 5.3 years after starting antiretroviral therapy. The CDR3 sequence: CASSPTGGLYEQYF. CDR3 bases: TGTGCCAGCTCACCGACAGGGGGCCTGTACGAGCAGTACTTC.